Presented here are 20 T cell receptor beta chains from one specimen sequenced in a study of patients and donors after allogeneic stem cell transplantation. TCRdb redid the calling of the RT-PCR reads with MiXCR, one entry per CDR3 protein. The repertoire holds fewer than 200,000 distinct CDR3 sequences, with approximately 30% as singletons. The material sequenced was blood, either unsorted or a sorted T cell fraction (not recorded which). These receptors all stem from a human donor who was either an allogeneic HSCT recipient or a stem cell or donor lymphocyte infusion donor (not recorded which). It is not recorded whose cells these are; they may come from a transplant donor.

This chain links TRBV28 with TRBJ2-7; D gene ambiguous. Trimming left V 2 bases short and J 1 base short, with 15 bases between. Germline V gives CDR1 MDHEN, CDR2 SYDVKM. The CDR3 loop spans 16 amino acids. CDR3 sequence: CASSLDGPLPSYEQYF. The CDR3 region has the DNA TGTGCCAGCAGTTTAGACGGACCCCTACCATCCTACGAGCAGTACTTC.

This clonotype was recorded a few times. This chain's CDR3 is CASSYPIDSDDQPQHF. The CDR3 DNA reads as TGTGCCAGCAGTTACCCTATTGACAGCGACGATCAGCCCCAGCATTTT. The chain is built from TRBV6-6 and TRBJ1-5, with D tentatively TRBD1 (5 bases). Germline-derived CDR1 and CDR2 are MNHNY and SVGAGI (reference sequence). Trimming removed 2 bases from V and 5 bases from J, with 16 bases in between. The CDR3 runs 16 residues.

The rearrangement links TRBV27 to TRBJ1-5, with D unresolved. CDR1 and CDR2 from the germline V gene are MNHEY and SMNVEV (reference sequence). This CDR3 region has 14 residues. V was pared by 6 bases and J by 3 bases, with 12 bases between. CDR3 protein: CASRDASHNQPQHF. The CDR3 bases are TGTGCCAGCAGGGACGCGTCCCACAATCAGCCCCAGCATTTT.

This chain uses TRBV2 with TRBJ2-2; D gene ambiguous. Germline CDR1 SNHLY, CDR2 FYNNEI. The CDR3 sequence is 15 residues long. The germline V and J ends were trimmed by 2 bases and 1 base, with 8 bases remaining between them. The DNA for the CDR3 is TGTGCCAGCAGTGAAAACTGGATGAACACCGGGGAGCTGTTTTTT. The encoded protein is CASSENWMNTGELFF.

The chain uses TRBV5-4 and TRBJ1-2; no reliable D call. CDR1 and CDR2 from the germline V gene are SGHNT and YYREEE (reference sequence). The V and J ends lost 1 base and 2 bases respectively, with 9 bases between them. The CDR3 totals 14 residues. CDR3 in amino acids: CASSLLGFNYGYTF. CDR3 DNA: TGTGCCAGCAGCTTGCTAGGATTCAACTATGGCTACACCTTC.

The chain combines TRBV3-1 with TRBJ2-7; D is ambiguous. Germline CDR1 and CDR2: LGHDT and YNNKEL (reference sequence). Deletions cut 4 bases from V and 3 bases from J, with 13 bases between. This CDR3 comprises 14 residues. In DNA form, the CDR3 reads TGTGCCAGCAGCCCCCAAGGTTGGGGCTACGAGCAGTACTTC. This gives the protein CASSPQGWGYEQYF.

In its sample, this clonotype was seen many times. The V and J genes are TRBV10-3 and TRBJ1-2; D is ambiguous. This CDR3 region has 11 residues. Trimming removed 7 bases at V and 5 bases at J, with 8 bases between. Germline V gene sequence: CDR1 ENHRY, CDR2 SYGVKD. CDR3 loop: CAIKSSYGYTF. DNA of the CDR3: TGTGCCATCAAGTCTTCTTATGGCTACACCTTC.

J is TRBJ2-7 and V is TRBV5-1; 7 bases agree with TRBD1. V shed 5 bases and J 6 bases; nucleotides not matched to a gene: 11. Per the germline V gene, CDR1 is SGHRS and CDR2 is YFSETQ. The CDR3 is 14 amino acids. CDR3 loop: CASRAKTGDTEQYF. The CDR3 nucleotides are TGCGCCAGCAGGGCCAAAACAGGGGACACCGAGCAGTACTTC.

This rearrangement joins TRBV6-2 or TRBV6-3 to TRBJ2-1, with D tentatively TRBD2 (5 bases). Trimming stripped 1 base from V and 3 bases from J, with 10 bases between. Germline values: CDR1 MNHEY, CDR2 SVGEGT. The CDR3 is 15 residues long. Here the CDR3 DNA reads TGTGCCAGCAGTTACTTTGAGACTATCTACAATGAGCAGTTCTTC. This encodes CASSYFETIYNEQFF.

This clonotype was observed a few times. The rearrangement links TRBV20-1 to TRBJ1-6; no clear D gene. Germline CDR1 DFQATT, CDR2 SNEGSKA (reference sequence). The CDR3 covers 17 residues. The V end was cut by 1 base, the J end by 0 bases, with 13 bases between. Here the CDR3 reads CSARAAHRNSYNSPLHF. In nucleotides, the CDR3 is TGCAGTGCTAGAGCGGCCCATCGAAACTCCTATAATTCACCCCTCCACTTT.

This clonotype turned up a few times. The genes are TRBV7-6 and TRBJ1-1, with 9 bases lining up with TRBD1. CDR3 length: 17 amino acids. With 1 base clipped from V and 6 bases from J, the junction kept 12 bases outside the gene matches. Germline CDR1 SGHVS, CDR2 FNYEAQ. CDR3 bases: TGTGCCAGCAGCTTAGTCCCGGGACAGGGTTGGGGCTCTGAAGCTTTCTTT. Its protein is CASSLVPGQGWGSEAFF. The full variable domain, its missing parts supplied by reference TRBV7-6 and TRBJ1-1, is GAGVSQSPRYKVTKRGQDVALRCDPISGHVSLYWYRQALGQGPEFLTYFNYEAQQDKSGLPNDRFSAERPEGSISTLTIQRTEQRDSAMYRCASSLVPGQGWGSEAFFGQGTRLTVV.

This clonotype was observed a handful of times. The V gene is TRBV10-3, the J gene TRBJ2-1; perhaps TRBD2 as D (6 bases). The ends were cut back, 4 bases at V and 5 bases at J, with 6 bases in the middle. This CDR3 region has 12 residues. In germline, CDR1 is ENHRY, CDR2 SYGVKD. The CDR3 DNA sequence: TGTGCCATCAGTGCTAGCGACAATGAGCAGTTCTTC. This sequence encodes CAISASDNEQFF.

The chain couples TRBV7-3 to TRBJ2-3, with D uncertain. V was clipped by 2 bases and J by 3 bases, with 12 bases between them. Germline V gene lookup returns CDR1 SGHTA and CDR2 FQGTGA. The CDR3 covers 15 residues. In DNA form, the CDR3 reads TGTGCCAGCAGCTTATTAGGTCTTGGGACAGATACGCAGTATTTT. Its translation: CASSLLGLGTDTQYF.

V usage is TRBV10-3 and J usage is TRBJ2-3, with D possibly called TRBD1 or TRBD2 (7 bases each). From germline, CDR1 is ENHRY and CDR2 SYGVKD. This CDR3 region has 13 residues. Trimming took off 6 bases at V and 5 bases at J, with 12 bases between the two ends. The CDR3 coding sequence is TGTGCCATCAGAACAGGGGAGGGAGATACGCAGTATTTT. As protein: CAIRTGEGDTQYF.

This rearrangement joins TRBV10-3 to TRBJ1-1; TRBD1 matches at 9 bases. Germline V gives CDR1 ENHRY, CDR2 SYGVKD. With V trimmed by 4 bases and J by 2 bases, 5 bases remained unmatched. There are 15 residues in the CDR3. The CDR3 loop is CAISVGTGSNTEAFF. In DNA form, the CDR3 reads TGTGCCATCAGTGTTGGGACAGGGAGCAACACTGAAGCTTTCTTT.

This clonotype has a handful of counts. V and J are TRBV12-5 and TRBJ1-3; a possible D gene is TRBD1 (5 bases). V was pared by 2 bases and J by 7 bases, with 24 bases between. This CDR3 is 18 amino acids long. Germline loops: CDR1 LGHNT, CDR2 FRNRAP. The CDR3 nucleotides are TGTGCTAGTGGTTTGTCCCGAAGACAAAGGACAAAGGCCAACACCATATATTTT. Translated: CASGLSRRQRTKANTIYF.

There are a few counts of this clonotype. The V call is TRBV6-5, the J call TRBJ1-5; a weak D match, TRBD1 (5 bases). The CDR3 contains 16 residues. The V gene lost 0 bases and the J gene lost 5 bases, with 14 bases spanning the gap. Germline lookup yields CDR1 MNHEY and CDR2 SVGAGI. In DNA form, the CDR3 reads TGTGCCAGCAGTTACTCGCACCCAGGGCTCGATCAGCCCCAGCATTTT. Translating it yields CASSYSHPGLDQPQHF.

The chain employs TRBV5-1 and TRBJ1-2; TRBD1 matches 8 bases. The CDR3 extends over 17 amino acids. Germline lookup yields CDR1 SGHRS and CDR2 YFSETQ. J gave up 6 bases and V 0 bases, and 13 bases lay outside the gene matches. The CDR3 sequence is CASSLGASRGRLDGYTF. The DNA for the CDR3 is TGCGCCAGCAGCTTGGGGGCCTCCAGGGGGCGCCTCGATGGCTACACCTTC.

This clonotype has more than one count but fewer than ten. The chain is built from TRBV18 and TRBJ1-5; D call uncertain. The germline V and J ends were trimmed by 6 bases and 6 bases, with 15 bases remaining between them. CDR1 KGHSH and CDR2 LQKENI come from the germline V gene. The CDR3 is 14 residues long. CDR3 in DNA: TGTGCCAGCTCGGCGGGAGGGCCCGGTCAGCCCCAGCATTTT. This gives the protein CASSAGGPGQPQHF. The complete variable domain, with remaining parts taken from reference TRBV18 and TRBJ1-5, reads NAGVMQNPRHLVRRRGQEARLRCSPMKGHSHVYWYRQLPEEGLKFMVYLQKENIIDESGMPKERFSAEFPKEGPSILRIQQVVRGDSAAYFCASSAGGPGQPQHFGDGTRLSIL.

Comment on this clonotype: The junction and the germline gene differ at one end; a read error may be behind it. The V gene is TRBV29-1, the J gene TRBJ2-7; TRBD1 matches at 8 bases. CDR1 is SQVTM, CDR2 ANQGSEA, per germline. The length of the CDR3 is 14 residues. DNA for the CDR3: TGCAGCGTATTGGAGGGGACAGGAGACTACGAGCAGAACTTC. Amino acid sequence: CSVLEGTGDYEQNF.